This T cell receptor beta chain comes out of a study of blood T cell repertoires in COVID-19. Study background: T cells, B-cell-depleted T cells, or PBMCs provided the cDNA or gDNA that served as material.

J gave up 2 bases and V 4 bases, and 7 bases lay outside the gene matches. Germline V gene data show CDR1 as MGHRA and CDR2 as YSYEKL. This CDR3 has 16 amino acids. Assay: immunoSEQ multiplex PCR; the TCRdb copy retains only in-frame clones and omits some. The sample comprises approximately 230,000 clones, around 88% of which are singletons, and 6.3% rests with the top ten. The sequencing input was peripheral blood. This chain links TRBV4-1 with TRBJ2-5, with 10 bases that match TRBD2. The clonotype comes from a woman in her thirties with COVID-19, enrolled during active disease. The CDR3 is CASSPGLALGQETQYF. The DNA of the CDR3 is TGCGCCAGCAGCCCGGGACTAGCGCTTGGACAAGAGACCCAGTACTTC.